This T cell receptor beta chain was recovered during a study of Ad26.COV2.S vaccination and SARS-CoV-2 variants. Treatment described: approximately 18 received Ad26.COV2.S at low or high dose, single or two shots; roughly five received placebo; per-sample allocation not given. The samples were gathered on day 63 after the first injection of vaccine or placebo. The shot given was an Ad26 vector that makes Wuhan-strain SARS-CoV-2 spike. TCRdb keeps only in-frame clones here, not all; method: immunoSEQ multiplex PCR. The sample lists fewer than 800,000 clones; roughly 90% were seen once. This CDR3 comprises 15 residues. Looked up from germline, CDR1 is SGHRS and CDR2 is YFSETQ. With 1 base clipped from V and 2 bases from J, the junction kept 3 bases outside the gene matches. This clone was picked up a small number of times.

Here the sequenced sample was peripheral blood, taken in a trial of Ad26.COV2.S vaccine versus placebo. The receptor was isolated from a person between 18 and 59 years old who received the Ad26.COV2.S COVID-19 vaccine or a placebo. The V gene is TRBV5-1, the J gene TRBJ1-5, with 7 bases lining up with TRBD1. The CDR3 bases are TGCGCCAGCAGCTTGCAAGGGGGCGGCAATCAGCCCCAGCATTTT. Translating gives CASSLQGGGNQPQHF.